This T cell receptor beta chain was observed in a study of shared clonotypes between healthy human individuals. General study findings and limits: Of the naive CD4 clonotypes, around 5% were shared across a handful of donors. Lower generation probabilities were found for non-shared clonotypes than for those shared by all four donors.

Assay used: immunoSEQ multiplex PCR; TCRdb lists only in-frame clones, some missing. The profile covers about 2 million clones, with roughly 94% appearing a single time and roughly 0.13% taken by the ten largest. Trimming pared 4 bases from V and 4 bases from J, leaving 17 bases between. This CDR3 has 15 amino acids. Germline values: CDR1 SGHKS, CDR2 YYEKEE (reference sequence). Each sample came from a Caucasian adult donor living in Nashville, Tennessee. Note on this clone: Its antigen remains unknown.

This sequence originates from a man between 18 and 35 years old in good health. The rearrangement uses TRBV5-5 and TRBJ1-2; a weak D match, TRBD1 (6 bases). Sequenced input: naive CD4+ T cells sorted from blood. The subset: CD45RA+ positively selected. CDR3 sequence (DNA): TGTGCCAGCAGCATACAGGGCGCTGCACTCTATGGCTACACCTTC. This gives the protein CASSIQGAALYGYTF.